The clone carrying this T cell receptor beta chain was observed a handful of times. Its antigen is not identified. Expressed TCRB transcripts were sequenced because the entire RNA isolate underwent reverse transcription. An average around 3.3 million reads came from naive, central memory and regulatory T cell samples. Sequencing used immunoSEQ multiplex PCR; TCRdb keeps in-frame clones, though not all of them. The table records about 250,000 clones, 11% of them present only once. The data originate from a study of beta chain features in type 1 diabetes. Regarding the study as a whole: Naive, central memory and Treg TCRB repertoires appeared more alike in patients than in healthy donors. Researchers report that Type 1 diabetes patients had moderately but significantly shorter TCRB CDR3s across all four CD4+ subsets.

V shed 0 bases and J shed 5 bases, with 10 bases lying between them. This CDR3 is 14 amino acids long. CDR1 LNHNV and CDR2 YYDKDF come from the germline V gene (reference sequence). Sequenced material: naive CD4+ T cells from blood. V is TRBV15 and J is TRBJ2-5, with D uncertain. This clonotype originated in a man aged 30 to 45 with type 1 diabetes. CDR3 protein: CATSRDASRETQYF. For the CDR3, the DNA is TGTGCCACCAGCAGAGATGCCAGCAGGGAGACCCAGTACTTC.